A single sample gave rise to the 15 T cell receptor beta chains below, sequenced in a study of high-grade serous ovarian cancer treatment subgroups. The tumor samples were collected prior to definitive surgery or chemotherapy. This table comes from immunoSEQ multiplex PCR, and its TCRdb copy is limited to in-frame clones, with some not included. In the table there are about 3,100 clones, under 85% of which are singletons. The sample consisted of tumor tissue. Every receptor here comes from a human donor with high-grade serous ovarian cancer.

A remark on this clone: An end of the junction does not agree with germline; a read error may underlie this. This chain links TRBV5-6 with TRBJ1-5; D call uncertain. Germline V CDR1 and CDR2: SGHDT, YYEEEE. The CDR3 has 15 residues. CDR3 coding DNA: TGTGCCAGCAGTTTGGGGTCGGGGATTGGTCAGCCCCAGCATTTT. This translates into CASSLGSGIGQPQHF.

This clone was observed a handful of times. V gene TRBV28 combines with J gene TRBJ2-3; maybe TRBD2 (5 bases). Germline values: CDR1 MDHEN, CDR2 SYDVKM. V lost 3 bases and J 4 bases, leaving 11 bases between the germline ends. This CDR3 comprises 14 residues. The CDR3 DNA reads TGTGCCAGCAGTTTCGGACTGACCCCAGATACGCAGTATTTT. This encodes CASSFGLTPDTQYF. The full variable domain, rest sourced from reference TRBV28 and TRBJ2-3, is DVKVTQSSRYLVKRTGEKVFLECVQDMDHENMFWYRQDPGLGLRLIYFSYDVKMKEKGDIPEGYSVSREKKERFSLILESASTNQTSMYLCASSFGLTPDTQYFGPGTRLTVL.

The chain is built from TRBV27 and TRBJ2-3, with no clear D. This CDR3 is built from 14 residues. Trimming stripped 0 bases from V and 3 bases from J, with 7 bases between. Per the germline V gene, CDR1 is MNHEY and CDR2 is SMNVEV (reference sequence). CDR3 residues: CASSLSQATDTQYF. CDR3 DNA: TGTGCCAGCAGTTTATCTCAGGCAACAGATACGCAGTATTTT.

CDR3 coding DNA: TGCGCCAGCAGCCAAGAGTGGGAGACCCAGTACTTC. The encoded protein is CASSQEWETQYF. The V and J genes are TRBV4-1 and TRBJ2-5; no clear D. The CDR3 is 12 amino acids. Trimming took 0 bases from V and 5 from J, leaving 4 bases between them. Germline lookup yields CDR1 MGHRA and CDR2 YSYEKL.

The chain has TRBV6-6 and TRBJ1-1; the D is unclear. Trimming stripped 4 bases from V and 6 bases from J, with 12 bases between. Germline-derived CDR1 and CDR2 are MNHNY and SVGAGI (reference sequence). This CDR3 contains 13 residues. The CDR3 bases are TGTGCCAGCAGTTCCCCGTTTCCCCCTGAAGCTTTCTTT. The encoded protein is CASSSPFPPEAFF.

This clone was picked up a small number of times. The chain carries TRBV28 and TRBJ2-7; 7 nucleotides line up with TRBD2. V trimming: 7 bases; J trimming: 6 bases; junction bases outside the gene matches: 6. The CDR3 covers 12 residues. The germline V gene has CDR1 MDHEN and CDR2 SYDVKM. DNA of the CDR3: TGTGCCAGCACCGGCGGGAGACCCGAGCAGTACTTC. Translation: CASTGGRPEQYF.

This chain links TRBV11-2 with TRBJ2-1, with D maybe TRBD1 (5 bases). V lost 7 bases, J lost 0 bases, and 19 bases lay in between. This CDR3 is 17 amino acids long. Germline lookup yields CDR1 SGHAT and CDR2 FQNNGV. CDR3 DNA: TGTGCCAGCACCCAGAGTACAGGCTACTCCTCCTACAATGAGCAGTTCTTC. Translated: CASTQSTGYSSYNEQFF.

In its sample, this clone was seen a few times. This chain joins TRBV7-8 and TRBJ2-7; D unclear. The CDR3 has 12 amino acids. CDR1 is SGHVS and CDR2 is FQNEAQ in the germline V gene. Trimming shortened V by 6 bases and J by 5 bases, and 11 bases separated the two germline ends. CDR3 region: CASSSGRHEQYF. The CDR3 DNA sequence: TGTGCCAGCAGTTCAGGACGGCACGAGCAGTACTTC. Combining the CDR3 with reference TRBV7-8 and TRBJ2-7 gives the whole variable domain GAGVSQSPRYKVAKRGQDVALRCDPISGHVSLFWYQQALGQGPEFLTYFQNEAQLDKSGLPSDRFFAERPEGSVSTLKIQRTQQEDSAVYLCASSSGRHEQYFGPGTRLTVT.

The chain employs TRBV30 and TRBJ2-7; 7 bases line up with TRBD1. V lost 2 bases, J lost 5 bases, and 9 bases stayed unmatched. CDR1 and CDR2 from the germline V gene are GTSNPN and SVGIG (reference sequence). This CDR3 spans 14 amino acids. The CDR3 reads CAWSFGQAWDEQYF. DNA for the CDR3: TGTGCCTGGAGTTTCGGACAGGCGTGGGACGAGCAGTACTTC.

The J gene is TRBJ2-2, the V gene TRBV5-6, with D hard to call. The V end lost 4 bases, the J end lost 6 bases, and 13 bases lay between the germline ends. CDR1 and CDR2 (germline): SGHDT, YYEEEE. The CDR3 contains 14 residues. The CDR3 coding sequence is TGTGCCAGCAGCCCCACTGTAGGACCCGGGGAGCTGTTTTTT. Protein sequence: CASSPTVGPGELFF.

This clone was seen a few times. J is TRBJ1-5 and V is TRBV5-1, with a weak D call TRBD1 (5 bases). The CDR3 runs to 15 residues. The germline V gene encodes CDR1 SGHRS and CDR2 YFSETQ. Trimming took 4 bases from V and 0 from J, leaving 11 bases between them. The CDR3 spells CASSPGGVSNQPQHF. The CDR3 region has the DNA TGCGCCAGCAGCCCGGGGGGGGTTAGCAATCAGCCCCAGCATTTT.

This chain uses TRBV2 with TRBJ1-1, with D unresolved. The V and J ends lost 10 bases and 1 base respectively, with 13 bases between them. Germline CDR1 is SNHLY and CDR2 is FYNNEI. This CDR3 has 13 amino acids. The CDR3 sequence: CATSNWENTEAFF. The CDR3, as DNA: TGTGCCACCTCTAACTGGGAGAACACTGAAGCTTTCTTT.

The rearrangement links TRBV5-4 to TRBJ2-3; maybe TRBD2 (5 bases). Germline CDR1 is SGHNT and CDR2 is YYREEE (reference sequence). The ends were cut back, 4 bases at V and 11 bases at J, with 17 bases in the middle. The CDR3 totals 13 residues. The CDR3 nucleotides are TGTGCCAGCAGCCCCTCGGGGAACAGCCGGCAGTATTTT. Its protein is CASSPSGNSRQYF.

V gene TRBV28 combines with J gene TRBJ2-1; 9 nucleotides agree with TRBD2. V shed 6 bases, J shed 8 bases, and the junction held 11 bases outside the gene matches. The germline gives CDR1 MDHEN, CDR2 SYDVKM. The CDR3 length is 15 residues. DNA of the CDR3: TGTGCCAGCAGCCAAGGGACTAGCCTTGCAGATGAGCAGTTCTTC. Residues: CASSQGTSLADEQFF.

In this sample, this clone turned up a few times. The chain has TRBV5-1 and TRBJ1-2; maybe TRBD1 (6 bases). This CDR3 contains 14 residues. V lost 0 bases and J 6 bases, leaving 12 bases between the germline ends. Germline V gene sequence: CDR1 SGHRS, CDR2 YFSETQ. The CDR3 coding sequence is TGCGCCAGCAGCTTGGCCGACAGGCAGGATGGCTACACCTTC. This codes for CASSLADRQDGYTF.